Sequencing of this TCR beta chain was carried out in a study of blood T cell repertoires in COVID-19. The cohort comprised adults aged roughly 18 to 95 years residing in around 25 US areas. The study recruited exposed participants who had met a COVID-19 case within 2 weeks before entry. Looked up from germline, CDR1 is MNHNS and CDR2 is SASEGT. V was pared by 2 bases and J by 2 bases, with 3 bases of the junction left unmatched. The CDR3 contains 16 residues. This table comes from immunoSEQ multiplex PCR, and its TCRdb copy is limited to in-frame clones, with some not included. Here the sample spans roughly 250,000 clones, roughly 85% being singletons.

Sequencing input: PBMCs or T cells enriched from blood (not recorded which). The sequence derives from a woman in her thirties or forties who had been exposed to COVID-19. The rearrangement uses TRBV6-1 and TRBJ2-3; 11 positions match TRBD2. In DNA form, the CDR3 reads TGTGCCAGCAGTGAACCTAGCGGGGGGTACACAGATACGCAGTATTTT. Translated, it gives CASSEPSGGYTDTQYF.